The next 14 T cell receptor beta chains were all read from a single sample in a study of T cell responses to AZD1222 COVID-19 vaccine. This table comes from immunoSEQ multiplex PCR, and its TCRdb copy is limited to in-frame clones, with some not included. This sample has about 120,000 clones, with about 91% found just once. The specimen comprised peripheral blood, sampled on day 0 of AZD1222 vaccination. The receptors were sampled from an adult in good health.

The DNA for the CDR3 is TGTGCCAGCAGCCAAGATTCAGGGGGGTTGGATCAGCCCCAGCATTTT. Translated: CASSQDSGGLDQPQHF. The genes are TRBV3-1 (or the pseudogene TRBV3-2) and TRBJ1-5; 7 bases are a match to TRBD1. With V trimmed by 0 bases and J by 5 bases, 7 bases remained unmatched. This CDR3 is 16 amino acids long. The germline V gene encodes CDR1 LGHDT and CDR2 YNNKEL (reference sequence).

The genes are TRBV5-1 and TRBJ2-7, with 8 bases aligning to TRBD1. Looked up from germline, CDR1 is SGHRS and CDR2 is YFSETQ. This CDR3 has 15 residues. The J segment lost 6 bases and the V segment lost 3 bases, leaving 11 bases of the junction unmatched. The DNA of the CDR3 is TGCGCCAGCAGCTACTCCGGGACAGGTCCCCTCGAGCAGTACTTC. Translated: CASSYSGTGPLEQYF.

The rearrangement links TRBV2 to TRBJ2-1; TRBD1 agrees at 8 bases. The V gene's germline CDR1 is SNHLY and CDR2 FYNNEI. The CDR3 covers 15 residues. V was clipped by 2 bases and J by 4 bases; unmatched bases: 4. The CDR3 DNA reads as TGTGCCAGCAGTGAATTCCAGGGGGCGTACAATGAGCAGTTCTTC. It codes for CASSEFQGAYNEQFF. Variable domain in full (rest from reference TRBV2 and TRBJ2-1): EPEVTQTPSHQVTQMGQEVILRCVPISNHLYFYWYRQILGQKVEFLVSFYNNEISEKSEIFDDQFSVERPDGSNFTLKIRSTKLEDSAMYFCASSEFQGAYNEQFFGPGTRLTVL.

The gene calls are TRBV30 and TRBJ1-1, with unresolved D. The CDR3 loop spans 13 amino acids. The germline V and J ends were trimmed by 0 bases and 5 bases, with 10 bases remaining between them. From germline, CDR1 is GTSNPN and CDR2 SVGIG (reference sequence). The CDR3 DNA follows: TGTGCCTGGAGTGTACAAGGCGAGACTGAAGCTTTCTTT. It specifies CAWSVQGETEAFF. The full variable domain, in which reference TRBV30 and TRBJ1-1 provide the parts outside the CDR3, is SQTIHQWPATLVQPVGSPLSLECTVEGTSNPNLYWYRQAAGRGLQLLFYSVGIGQISSEVPQNLSASRPQDRQFILSSKKLLLSDSGFYLCAWSVQGETEAFFGQGTRLTVV.

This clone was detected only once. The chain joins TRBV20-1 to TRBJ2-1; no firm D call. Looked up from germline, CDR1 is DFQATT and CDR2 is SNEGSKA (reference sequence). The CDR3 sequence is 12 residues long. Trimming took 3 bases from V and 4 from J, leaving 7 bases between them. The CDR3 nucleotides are TGCAGTGCTAGTTTGGGTTACAATGAGCAGTTCTTC. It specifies CSASLGYNEQFF.

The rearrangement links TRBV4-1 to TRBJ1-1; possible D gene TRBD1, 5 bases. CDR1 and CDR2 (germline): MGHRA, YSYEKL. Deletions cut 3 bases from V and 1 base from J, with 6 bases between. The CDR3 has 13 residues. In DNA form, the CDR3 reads TGCGCCAGCAGCCAGGGGGAGAACACTGAAGCTTTCTTT. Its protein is CASSQGENTEAFF.

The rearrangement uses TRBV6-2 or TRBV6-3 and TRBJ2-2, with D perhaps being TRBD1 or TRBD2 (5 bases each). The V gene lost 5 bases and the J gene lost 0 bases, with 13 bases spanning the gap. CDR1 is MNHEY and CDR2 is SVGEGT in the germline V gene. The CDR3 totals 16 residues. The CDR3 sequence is CASSPHGTPNTGELFF. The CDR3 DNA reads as TGTGCCAGCAGTCCCCATGGGACCCCGAACACCGGGGAGCTGTTTTTT.

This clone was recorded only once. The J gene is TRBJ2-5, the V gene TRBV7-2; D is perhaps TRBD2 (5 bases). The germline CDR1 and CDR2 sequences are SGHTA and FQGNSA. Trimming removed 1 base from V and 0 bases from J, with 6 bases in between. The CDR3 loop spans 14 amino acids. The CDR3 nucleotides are TGTGCCAGCAGCTTAGTGCGGGACCAAGAGACCCAGTACTTC. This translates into CASSLVRDQETQYF.

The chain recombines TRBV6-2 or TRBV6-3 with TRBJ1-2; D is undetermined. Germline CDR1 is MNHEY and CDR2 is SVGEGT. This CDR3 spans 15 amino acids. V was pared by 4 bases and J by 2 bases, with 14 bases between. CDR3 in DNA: TGTGCCAGCAGTTTATTTCCTACACGGAACTATGGCTACACCTTC. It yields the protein CASSLFPTRNYGYTF.

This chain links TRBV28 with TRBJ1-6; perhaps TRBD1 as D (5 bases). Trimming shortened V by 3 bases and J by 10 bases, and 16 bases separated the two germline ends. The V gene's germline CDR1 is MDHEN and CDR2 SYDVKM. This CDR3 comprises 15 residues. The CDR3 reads CASSLWGREHSPLHF. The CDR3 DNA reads TGTGCCAGCAGTTTGTGGGGGAGGGAACACTCACCCCTCCACTTT.

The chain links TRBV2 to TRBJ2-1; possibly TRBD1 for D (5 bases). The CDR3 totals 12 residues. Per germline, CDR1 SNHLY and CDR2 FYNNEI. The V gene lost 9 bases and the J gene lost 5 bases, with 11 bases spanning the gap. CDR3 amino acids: CASSVTDNEQFF. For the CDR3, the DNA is TGTGCCAGTTCCGTGACAGACAATGAGCAGTTCTTC.

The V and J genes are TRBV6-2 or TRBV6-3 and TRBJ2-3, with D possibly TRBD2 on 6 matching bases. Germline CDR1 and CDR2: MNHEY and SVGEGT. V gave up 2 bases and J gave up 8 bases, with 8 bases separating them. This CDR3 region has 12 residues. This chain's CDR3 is CASSYPGLTQYF. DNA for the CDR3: TGTGCCAGCAGTTACCCGGGACTTACGCAGTATTTT.

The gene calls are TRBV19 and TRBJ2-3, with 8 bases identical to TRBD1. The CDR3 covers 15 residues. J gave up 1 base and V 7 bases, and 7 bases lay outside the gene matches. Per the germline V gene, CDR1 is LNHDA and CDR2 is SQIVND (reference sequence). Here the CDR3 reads CASTDRGMGTDTQYF. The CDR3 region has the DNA TGTGCCAGTACCGACAGGGGAATGGGCACAGATACGCAGTATTTT.

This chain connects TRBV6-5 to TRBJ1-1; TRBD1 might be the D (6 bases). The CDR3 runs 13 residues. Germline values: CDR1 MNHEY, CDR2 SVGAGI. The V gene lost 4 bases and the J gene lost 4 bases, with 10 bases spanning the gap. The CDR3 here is CASSLGGGTEAFF. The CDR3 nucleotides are TGTGCCAGCAGTTTAGGGGGGGGCACTGAAGCTTTCTTT.